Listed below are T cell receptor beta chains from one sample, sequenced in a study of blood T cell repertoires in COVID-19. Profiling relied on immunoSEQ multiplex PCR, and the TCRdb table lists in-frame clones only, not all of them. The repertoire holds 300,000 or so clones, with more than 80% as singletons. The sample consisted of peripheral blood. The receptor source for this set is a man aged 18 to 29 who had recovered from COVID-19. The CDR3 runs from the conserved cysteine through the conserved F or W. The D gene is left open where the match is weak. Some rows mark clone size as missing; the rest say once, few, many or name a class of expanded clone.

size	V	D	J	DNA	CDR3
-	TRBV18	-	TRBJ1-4	TGTGCCAGCTCACCGAGACAGGCCCAGAATGAAAAACTGTTTTTT	CASSPRQAQNEKLFF
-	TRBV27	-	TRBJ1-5	TGTGCCAGCAGTTTAACATTCGAGGGACAGCCCCAGCATTTT	CASSLTFEGQPQHF
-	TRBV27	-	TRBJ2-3	TGTGCCAGCAGTGAGTCAGATACGCAGTATTTT	CASSESDTQYF
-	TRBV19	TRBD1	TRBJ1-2	TGTGCCAGTACCGGGACAGGGGTTGGGGGCTACACCTTC	CASTGTGVGGYTF
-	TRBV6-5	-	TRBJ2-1	TGTGCCAGCAGCCTACTAGCCCTAGGGGATGAGCAGTTCTTC	CASSLLALGDEQFF
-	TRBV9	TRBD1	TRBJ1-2	TGTGCCAGCAGCACCGGACAGGGGGGCTACACCTTC	CASSTGQGGYTF
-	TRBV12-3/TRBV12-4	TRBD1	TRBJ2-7	TGTGCCAGCAGTTTAGGGCAGGGGGACGAGCAGTACTTC	CASSLGQGDEQYF
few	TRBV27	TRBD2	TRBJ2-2	TGTGCCAGCAGTCCCTCCCGGACTAGCGGACACGGGGAGCTGTTTTTT	CASSPSRTSGHGELFF
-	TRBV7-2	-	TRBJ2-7	TGTGCCAGCAGCTTCTACCGGGGCGAGCAGTACTTC	CASSFYRGEQYF
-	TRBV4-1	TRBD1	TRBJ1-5	TGCGCCAGCAGCCCAGGGGGCAGGGGTCAGCCCCAGCATTTT	CASSPGGRGQPQHF
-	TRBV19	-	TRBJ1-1	TGTGCCAGTAGTCTAGCTGCAGGGGCTGAAGCTTTCTTT	CASSLAAGAEAFF
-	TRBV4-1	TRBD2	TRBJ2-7	TGCGCCAGCAGGGACTTAGCGGGAGGGAGCTCCTACGAGCAGTACTTC	CASRDLAGGSSYEQYF
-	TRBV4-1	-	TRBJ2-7	TGCGCCAGCAGCTCGACCGGGGGCTCCTACGAGCAGTACTTC	CASSSTGGSYEQYF
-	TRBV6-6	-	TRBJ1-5	TGTGCCAGCACCATAGGGAGTCAGCCCCAGCATTTT	CASTIGSQPQHF
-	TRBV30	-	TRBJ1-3	TGTGCCTGGAGACCCATACAGAGCTCTGGAAACACCATATATTTT	CAWRPIQSSGNTIYF
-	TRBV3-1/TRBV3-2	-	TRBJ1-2	TGTGCCAGCAGCCCGGGACTTAAGAACTATGGCTACACCTTC	CASSPGLKNYGYTF
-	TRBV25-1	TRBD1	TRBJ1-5	TGTGCCAGCGGGACAGGGGATAAACAGCCCCAGCATTTT	CASGTGDKQPQHF
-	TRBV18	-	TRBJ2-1	TGTGCCAGCTCACCACCGAGGCAGAGCTCCTACAATGAGCAGTTCTTC	CASSPPRQSSYNEQFF
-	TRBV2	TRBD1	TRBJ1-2	TGTGCCAGCCGACAGGGGGCTTCTGGGATCTATGGCTACACCTTC	CASRQGASGIYGYTF
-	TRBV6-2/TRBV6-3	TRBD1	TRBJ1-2	TGTGCCAGCAGTCTAACAGGGGTTGATGGCTACACCTTC	CASSLTGVDGYTF
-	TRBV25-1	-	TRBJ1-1	TGTGCCAGCAGTCAGACAGGGAACACTGAAGCTTTCTTT	CASSQTGNTEAFF
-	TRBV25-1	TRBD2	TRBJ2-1	TGTGCCAGCAGTCCCCTCGGACTAGCGGGAAACAATGAGCAGTTCTTC	CASSPLGLAGNNEQFF
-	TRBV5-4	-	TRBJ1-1	TGTGCCAGCAGCTTTAGCGTAGGCTCTGAAGCTTTCTTT	CASSFSVGSEAFF
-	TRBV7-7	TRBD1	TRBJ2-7	TGTGCCAGCAGCTTGGGGACAGGGGGCGTCTACGAGCAGTACTTC	CASSLGTGGVYEQYF
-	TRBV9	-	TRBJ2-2	TGTGCCAGCAGCGATAGGACTCGGGGAGGTACCGGGGAGCTGTTTTTT	CASSDRTRGGTGELFF
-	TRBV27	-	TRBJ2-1	TGTGCCAGCAGTTTGAGTGCGAACAATGAGCAGTTCTTC	CASSLSANNEQFF
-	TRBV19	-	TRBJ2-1	TGTGCCAGTAGTATGCGGGGGCAGATCGGTGAGCAGTTCTTC	CASSMRGQIGEQFF
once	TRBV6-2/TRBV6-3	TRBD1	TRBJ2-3	TGTGCCAGCAGCCTGCGGGACAGGGGGCTCGAAGGGACAGATACGCAGTATTTT	CASSLRDRGLEGTDTQYF
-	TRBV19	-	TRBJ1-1	TGTGCCAGTAGGACAGGTGCCTCCAACACTGAAGCTTTCTTT	CASRTGASNTEAFF
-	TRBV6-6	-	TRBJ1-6	TGTGCCAGCAGTCATGGTAGCGGGGGGGCCCTCCACTTT	CASSHGSGGALHF
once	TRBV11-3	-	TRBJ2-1	TGTGCCAGCAGCTTACAGGGCAATGAGCAGTTCTTC	CASSLQGNEQFF
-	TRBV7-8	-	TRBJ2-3	TGTGCCAGCAGCTTAGAGACAGGCAGCACAGATACGCAGTATTTT	CASSLETGSTDTQYF
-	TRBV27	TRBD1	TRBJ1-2	TGTGCCAGCAGTTTCCGCCTCACAGGGGGCGCGAACTATGGCTACACCTTC	CASSFRLTGGANYGYTF
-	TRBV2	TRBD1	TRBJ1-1	TGTGCCAGCAGTCGGGACAGCCTGAACACTGAAGCTTTCTTT	CASSRDSLNTEAFF
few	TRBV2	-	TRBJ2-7	TGTGCCAGCAGTGGTACCGGGTTCTCCTACGAGCAGTACTTC	CASSGTGFSYEQYF
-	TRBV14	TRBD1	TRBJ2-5	TGTGCCAGCAGCCAAAACACAGGGGGACGGGAGACCCAGTACTTC	CASSQNTGGRETQYF
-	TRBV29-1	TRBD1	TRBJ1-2	TGCAGCGCCTGGACAGGGAATGATGGTGGCTACACCTTC	CSAWTGNDGGYTF
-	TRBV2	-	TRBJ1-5	TGTGCCAGCAGAAACGGGGACTCCGCCGCCCAGCCCCAGCATTTT	CASRNGDSAAQPQHF
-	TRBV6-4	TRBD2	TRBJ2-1	TGTGCCAGCAGTGCCGGACTAGCGGGAATCGGTGAGCAGTTCTTC	CASSAGLAGIGEQFF
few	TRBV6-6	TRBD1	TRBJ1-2	TGTGCCAGCAGTTACACCGCGGGACAGTCAGCCTATGGCTACACCTTC	CASSYTAGQSAYGYTF
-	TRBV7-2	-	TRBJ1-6	TGTGCCAGCAGCTTAGCCGGGGGTTATAATTCACCCCTCCACTTT	CASSLAGGYNSPLHF
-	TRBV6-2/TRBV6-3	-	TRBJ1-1	TGTGCCAGCAGTGGCGGTCCTACTACTGAAGCTTTCTTT	CASSGGPTTEAFF
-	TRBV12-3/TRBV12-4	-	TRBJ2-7	TGTGCCAGCAGTTTCCGGGATTACGAGCAGTACTTC	CASSFRDYEQYF
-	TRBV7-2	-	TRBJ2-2	TGTGCCAGCAGCTTACAGGGGAACACCGGGGAGCTGTTTTTT	CASSLQGNTGELFF
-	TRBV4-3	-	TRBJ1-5	TGCGCCAGCAGCCAAGATCTCAATCAGCCCCAGCATTTT	CASSQDLNQPQHF
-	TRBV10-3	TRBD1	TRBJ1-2	TGTGCCATCGCTCGACCGGGACAGCGCTTGGATGGCTACACCTTC	CAIARPGQRLDGYTF
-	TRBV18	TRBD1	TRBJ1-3	TGTGCCAGCTCAACCGGACAGGGTGGAAACACCATATATTTT	CASSTGQGGNTIYF
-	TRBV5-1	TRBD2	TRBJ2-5	TGCGCCAGCAGGCTGCCTACTAGCGGGGTCCAAGAGACCCAGTACTTC	CASRLPTSGVQETQYF
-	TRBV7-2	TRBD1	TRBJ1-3	TGTGCCAGCAGCTTAGAGGACAGGAGCTCTGGAAACACCATATATTTT	CASSLEDRSSGNTIYF
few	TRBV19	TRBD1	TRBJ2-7	TGTGCCAGTAGTATAGGGACAGGGACGGACGAGCAGTACTTC	CASSIGTGTDEQYF
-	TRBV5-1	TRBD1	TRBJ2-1	TGCGCCAGCAGCTTGGATAGGACAGGGCGGTCTAATGAGCAGTTCTTC	CASSLDRTGRSNEQFF
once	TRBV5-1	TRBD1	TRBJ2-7	TGCGCCAGCAGCCAACTCGGACAGGTCGGCTCCTACGAGCAGTACTTC	CASSQLGQVGSYEQYF
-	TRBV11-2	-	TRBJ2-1	TGTGCCAGCAGCTTATGGGACTCCGACTACAATGAGCAGTTCTTC	CASSLWDSDYNEQFF
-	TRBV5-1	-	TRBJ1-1	TGCGCCAGCAGCTTGTGGGGGGAGGGTACTGAAGCTTTCTTT	CASSLWGEGTEAFF
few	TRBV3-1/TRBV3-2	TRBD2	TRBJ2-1	TGTGCCAGCAGCCAATACCGATTGACTAGCGGGAGTCGGGATGAGCAGTTCTTC	CASSQYRLTSGSRDEQFF
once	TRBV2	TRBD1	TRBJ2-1	TGTGCCAGCAGTGAAATGGCTCGACAGGGAGATGAGCAGTTCTTC	CASSEMARQGDEQFF
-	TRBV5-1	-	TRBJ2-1	TGCGCCAGCAGCTTGGATCTGCAGGTCTACAATGAGCAGTTCTTC	CASSLDLQVYNEQFF
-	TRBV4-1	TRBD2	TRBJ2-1	TGCGCCAGCAGCCCCTCCGGGACTAGCTACATCGATGAGCAGTTCTTC	CASSPSGTSYIDEQFF
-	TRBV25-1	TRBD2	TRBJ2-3	TGTGCCAGCAGTGAATTCAGAGCGGGGAATACGCAGTATTTT	CASSEFRAGNTQYF